This T cell receptor (beta chain) was retrieved from a study of response to subunit inactivated influenza vaccine. Germline V lookup: CDR1 SGHTA, CDR2 FQGNSA. V was shortened by 4 bases and J by 3 bases, with 13 bases between the two germline ends. CDR3 size: 15 residues. This clonotype was observed many times. Each CDR3 protein is one row after TCRdb ran MiXCR on the RT-PCR reads. This sample carries a few hundred thousand distinct CDR3 sequences, 11% to 15% of them seen once, and the ten largest clones take roughly 10%. The chain combines TRBV7-2 with TRBJ1-5; TRBD1 is a possible D gene (6 bases). This specimen consisted of PBMCs from blood, obtained about 11 days after vaccination. The clonotype originates from a man aged 50 to 59 who received an inactivated influenza vaccine. The CDR3 is CASSSQQGPNQPQHF. The CDR3 bases are TGTGCCAGCAGCTCCCAACAGGGACCCAATCAGCCCCAGCATTTT.